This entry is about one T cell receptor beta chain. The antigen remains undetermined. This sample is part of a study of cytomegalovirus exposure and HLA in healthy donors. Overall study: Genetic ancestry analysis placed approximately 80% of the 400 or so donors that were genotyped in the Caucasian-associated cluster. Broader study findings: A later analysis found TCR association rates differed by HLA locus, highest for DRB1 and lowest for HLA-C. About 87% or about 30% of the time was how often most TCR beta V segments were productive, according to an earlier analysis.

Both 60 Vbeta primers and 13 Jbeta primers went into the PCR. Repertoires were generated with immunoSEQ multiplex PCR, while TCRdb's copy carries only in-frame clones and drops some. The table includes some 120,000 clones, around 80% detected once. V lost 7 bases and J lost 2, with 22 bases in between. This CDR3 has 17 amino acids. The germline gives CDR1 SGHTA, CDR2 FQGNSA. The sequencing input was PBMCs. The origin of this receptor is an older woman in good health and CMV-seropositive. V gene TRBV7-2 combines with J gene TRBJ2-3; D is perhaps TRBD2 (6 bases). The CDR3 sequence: CASTPRGLSGNTDTQYF. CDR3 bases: TGTGCCAGCACCCCCCGCGGACTTAGCGGAAACACAGATACGCAGTATTTT.